This TCR beta chain was obtained from a study of regulatory T cells in long-lasting Graves disease. This clonotype was detected only a few times. A much larger clone is a single base away; this may be a read error. Building of the TCR beta libraries involved iRepertoire HTBI primers and Arm-PCR of CDR3 regions. One entry per CDR3 protein results from TCRdb running MiXCR on the multiplex PCR reads. Here the sample spans about 350,000 distinct CDR3 sequences, roughly 17% being singletons. This CDR3 is 15 amino acids long. With V trimmed by 5 bases and J by 4 bases, 7 bases remained unmatched. Looked up from germline, CDR1 is SEHNR and CDR2 is FQNEAQ (reference sequence). Sample time point: newly diagnosed GD, antithyroid drugs for less than 3 months. From PBMCs, RNA was extracted and then used to make the TCR library. These sequences were also reported in another study, on T cells in Graves' hyperthyroidism and ophthalmopathy.

The specimen was peripheral blood mononuclear cells (PBMCs), collected at new diagnosis, from a patient treated with antithyroid drugs. This receptor was taken from a man aged 40-49 years with Graves disease. The chain employs TRBV7-9 and TRBJ2-3; the match to TRBD1 covers 9 bases. This chain's CDR3 is CASSGQGISADTQYF. In nucleotides, the CDR3 is TGTGCCAGCAGCGGACAGGGGATCAGCGCAGATACGCAGTATTTT.